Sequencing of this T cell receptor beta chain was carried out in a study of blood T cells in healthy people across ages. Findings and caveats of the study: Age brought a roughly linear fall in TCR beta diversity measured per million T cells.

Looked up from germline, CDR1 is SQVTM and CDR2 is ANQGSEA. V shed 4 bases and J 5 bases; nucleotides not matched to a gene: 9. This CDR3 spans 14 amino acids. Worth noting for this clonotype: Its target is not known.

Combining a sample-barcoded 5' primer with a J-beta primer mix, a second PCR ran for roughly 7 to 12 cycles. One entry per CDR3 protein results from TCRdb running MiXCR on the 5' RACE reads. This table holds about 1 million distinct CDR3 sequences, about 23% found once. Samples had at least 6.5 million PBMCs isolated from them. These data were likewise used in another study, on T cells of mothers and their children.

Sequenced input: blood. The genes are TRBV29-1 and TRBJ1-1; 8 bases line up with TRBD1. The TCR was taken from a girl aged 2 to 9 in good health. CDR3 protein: CSVVRQGARTEAFF. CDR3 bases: TGCAGCGTTGTCCGTCAGGGGGCGCGAACTGAAGCTTTCTTT.